What follows describes a single T cell receptor beta chain. This entry is derived from a study of blood T cell repertoires in COVID-19. Study summary: Sample material is recorded as cDNA or gDNA derived from T cells, B-cell-depleted T cells, or PBMCs.

CDR1 is SNHLY and CDR2 is FYNNEI in the germline V gene. V lost 1 base, J lost 8 bases, and 15 bases lay in between. The CDR3 sequence is 15 residues long. Within 2 weeks before study entry, exposed participants met a COVID-19 case. As processed by the authors: Nucleated cell number was recorded as an estimate derived from reference gene primer amplification. Generated by immunoSEQ multiplex PCR, the TCRdb table keeps only in-frame clones and is missing some. The D gene and trimming were derived from the DNA, and the V and J assignments and clone size from that table. The profile shows 200,000 to 250,000 clones, around 89% of them singletons.

The specimen sequenced was PBMCs or T cells enriched from blood (not recorded which). The sequence was collected from a man younger than 45 who had been exposed to COVID-19. The chain combines TRBV2 with TRBJ2-1, with D tentatively TRBD2 (6 bases). In DNA form, the CDR3 reads TGTGCCAGCAGTGAAGGGTTCTCCAGCGGGTATGAGCAGTTCTTC. Amino acids: CASSEGFSSGYEQFF.